This TCR beta chain was obtained from a study of immune heterogeneity within non-small cell lung tumors listed by TCRdb under 2018. The study in broad terms: By histology, the tumors were a few squamous cell carcinomas, around nine non-squamous carcinomas and 1 tumor not otherwise specified. The study combined whole-exome sequencing, RNA-seq and TCR beta repertoire sequencing of multiple spatially distinct regions from each NSCLC tumor to examine intratumoral immune heterogeneity. TCR repertoires were analyzed from roughly 60 tumor loci of approximately 15 patients, whereas transcriptome data were available for only about 44 loci from approximately eleven patients. Binding of neoantigens to the HLA alleles of each patient was predicted with netMHCpan-3.0 for mutant peptides of 8 to 11 amino acids. Here is what the overall study found, with its caveats: A statistically significant but moderate positive correlation (R roughly 0.3) was observed between local T-cell repertoire clonality and local tumor mutational burden. Within a patient, identical dominant CDR3B clonotypes were found to recur across loci, yet unique high-frequency clones were also harbored in different tumor locations. Individual patients mostly had different high-frequency TCR beta clonotypes.

A multiplex PCR system amplified the TCR beta CDR3 region, with a first 10-cycle round using 32 V-gene forward and 13 J-gene reverse primers. The first PCR round was done with a QIAGEN Multiplex PCR Kit, and the primer sequences were filed in Chinese patent CN105087789A. In a second PCR round, Illumina universal primers were added with the Phusion High-Fidelity PCR Kit. The TCR libraries underwent paired-end sequencing with a read length of 151 bp on the Illumina HiSeq X Ten platform. Concerning the study's data processing: Cutadapt removed reads without multiplex PCR primers, PEAR merged read pairs, and MiXCR with default settings called CDR3 regions. Shannon entropy measured repertoire diversity, while clonality was calculated as one minus the Shannon entropy divided by the ln of the count of productive unique sequences. Clonotypes at a frequency of at least 0.5% were defined as dominant or high-frequency T-cell clones. The raw public reads went through TCRdb reprocessing: fastp at Q25, MiXCR clone calling, in-frame beta chains kept. Rows merge per CDR3 protein into single entries with the most common DNA and genes. These V and J calls originate from TCRdb's pipeline instead of the authors' own analysis. In this sample the table shows under 4,500 distinct CDR3 sequences, roughly a fifth of which occur a single time. About 8.6% of the sample belongs to the ten largest clones.

CDR1 and CDR2 are read off the germline V gene (reference sequence) as SEHNR and FQNEAQ. The CDR3 goes from the cysteine to the phenylalanine over 13 residues. Only the CDR3 DNA stays, 39 bases, in frame from base 1. Cut back by 8 bases and 4 bases, the V and J ends lie 12 bases apart. This clonotype was picked up a small number of times. This clone's antigen is unknown. Nothing much larger sits one base from this clone, and base qualities are not available. Genomic DNA was extracted from bulk tumor tissue and used as the TCR template, and approximately 600 ng gDNA was amplified per sample. During surgery, several biopsies were collected from each primary tumor and placed as far from one another as possible within the tumor mass. The study cohort was described as untreated and was composed of newly diagnosed NSCLC cases undergoing curative surgery. Donors were some 15 newly diagnosed non-small cell lung cancer patients undergoing surgery with curative intent. Two independent pathologists reviewed the resected tumor masses. Only high-quality DNA and RNA samples were carried forward to sequencing.

The sequenced sample was lung tumor tissue. The receptor was derived from a man aged 65-85 years with non-small cell lung cancer. The sequence links TRBV7-9 to TRBJ1-3; there is no confident call for the D gene. CDR3 sequence: CASPGYSGNTIYF. The base sequence is TGTGCCAGCCCGGGATATTCGGGAAACACCATATATTTT.